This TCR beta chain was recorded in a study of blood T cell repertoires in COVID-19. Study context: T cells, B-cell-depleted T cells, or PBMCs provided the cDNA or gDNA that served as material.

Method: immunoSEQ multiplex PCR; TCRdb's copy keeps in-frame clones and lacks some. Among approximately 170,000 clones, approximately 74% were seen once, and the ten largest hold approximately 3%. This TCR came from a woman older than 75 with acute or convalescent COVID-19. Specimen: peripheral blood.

CDR3 nucleotide sequence: TGCGCCAGCAGCTTGGCGGTCGGGACAGGGTACAATGAGCAGTTCTTC. As protein: CASSLAVGTGYNEQFF. The chain employs TRBV5-1 and TRBJ2-1; 9 positions agree with TRBD1. The CDR3 runs 16 residues. The germline V gene encodes CDR1 SGHRS and CDR2 YFSETQ. The ends lost 0 bases at V and 4 bases at J; junction bases unmatched: 5.